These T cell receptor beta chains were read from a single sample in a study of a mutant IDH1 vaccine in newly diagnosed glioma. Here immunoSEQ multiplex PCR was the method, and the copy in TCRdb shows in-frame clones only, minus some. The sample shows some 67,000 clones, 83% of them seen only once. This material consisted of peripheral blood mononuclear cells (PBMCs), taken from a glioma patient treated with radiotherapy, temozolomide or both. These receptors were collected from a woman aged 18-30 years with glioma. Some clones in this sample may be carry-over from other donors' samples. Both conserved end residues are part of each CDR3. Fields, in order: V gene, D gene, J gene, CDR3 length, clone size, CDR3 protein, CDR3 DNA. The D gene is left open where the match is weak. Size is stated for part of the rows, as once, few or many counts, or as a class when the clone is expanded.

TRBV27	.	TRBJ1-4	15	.	CASSRRDRGSEKLFF	TGTGCCAGCAGTCGACGGGACCGCGGGAGTGAAAAACTGTTTTTT
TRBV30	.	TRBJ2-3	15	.	CAYSKNSFGTDTQYF	TGTGCCTACTCAAAAAACAGTTTCGGCACAGATACGCAGTATTTT
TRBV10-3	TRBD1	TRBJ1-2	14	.	CAISDDRGTYGYTF	TGTGCCATCAGTGATGACAGGGGGACCTATGGCTACACCTTC
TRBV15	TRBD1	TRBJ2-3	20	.	CATSRVSPWQQGDGTDTQYF	TGTGCCACCAGCAGAGTGAGCCCATGGCAACAGGGGGACGGCACAGATACGCAGTATTTT
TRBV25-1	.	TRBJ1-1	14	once	CASSEGGRNTEAFF	TGTGCCAGCAGTGAAGGAGGGAGGAACACTGAAGCTTTCTTT
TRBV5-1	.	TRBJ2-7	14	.	CASSLRLAELEQYF	TGCGCCAGCAGCTTGCGTCTAGCTGAGCTGGAGCAGTACTTC
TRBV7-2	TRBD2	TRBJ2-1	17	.	CASSIEGLAGALNEQFF	TGTGCCAGCAGCATAGAGGGACTAGCGGGGGCACTAAATGAGCAGTTCTTC
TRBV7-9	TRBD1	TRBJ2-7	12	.	CASTQTGGEQYF	TGTGCCAGCACCCAGACAGGGGGCGAGCAGTACTTC
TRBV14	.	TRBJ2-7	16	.	CASSQRNWRRDYEQYF	TGTGCCAGCAGCCAAAGGAATTGGAGAAGGGACTACGAGCAGTACTTC
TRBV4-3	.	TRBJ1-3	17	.	CASSQEGPSSSGNTIYF	TGCGCCAGCAGCCAAGAAGGGCCTTCTTCCTCTGGAAACACCATATATTTT
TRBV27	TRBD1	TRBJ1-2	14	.	CASSWGQGEYGYTF	TGTGCCAGCAGTTGGGGACAGGGGGAATATGGCTACACCTTC
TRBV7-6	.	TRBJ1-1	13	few	CASRLEVNTEAFF	TGTGCCAGCAGACTGGAGGTGAACACTGAAGCTTTCTTT
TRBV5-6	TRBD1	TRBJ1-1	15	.	CASSLVGTGYTEAFF	TGTGCCAGCAGCTTGGTTGGGACAGGGTACACTGAAGCTTTCTTT
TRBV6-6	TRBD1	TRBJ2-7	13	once	CASRDRGSYEQYF	TGTGCCAGCAGGGACAGGGGGTCCTACGAGCAGTACTTC
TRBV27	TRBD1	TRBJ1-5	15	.	CASSSDRGSNQPQHF	TGTGCCAGCAGTTCGGACAGGGGTAGCAATCAGCCCCAGCATTTT
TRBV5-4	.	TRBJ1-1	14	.	CASSLVGMNTEAFF	TGTGCCAGCAGCTTGGTGGGCATGAACACTGAAGCTTTCTTT
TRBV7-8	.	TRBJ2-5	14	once	CASSFDYSQETQYF	TGTGCCAGCAGCTTTGACTACTCGCAAGAGACCCAGTACTTC
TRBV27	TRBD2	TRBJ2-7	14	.	CASWDGRGFYEQYF	TGTGCCAGTTGGGACGGGAGGGGGTTTTACGAGCAGTACTTC
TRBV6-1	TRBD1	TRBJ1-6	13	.	CATGTEEGSPLHF	TGTGCCACCGGGACAGAAGAGGGTTCACCCCTCCACTTT
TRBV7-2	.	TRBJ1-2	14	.	CASSGSGDNYGYTF	TGTGCCAGCAGCGGTTCCGGCGATAACTATGGCTACACCTTC
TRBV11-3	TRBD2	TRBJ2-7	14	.	CASSVTSGSYEQYF	TGTGCCAGCAGTGTGACTAGCGGATCCTACGAGCAGTACTTC
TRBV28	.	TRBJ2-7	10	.	CATYDNEQYF	TGTGCCACCTATGACAACGAGCAGTACTTC